A selection of T cell receptor beta chains follows, all from one sample in a study of T cell repertoires in cytomegalovirus infection. Their antigens remain unidentified. One entry per CDR3 protein results from TCRdb running MiXCR on the reads. The sample includes 750,000 to 900,000 distinct CDR3 sequences, roughly 28% of them seen just once. Sequenced here: cultured CD8+ T cells from PBMCs, sampled from culture after CMV antigen stimulation. The source of these receptors is a human donor in good health (CMV status not recorded). Some clones in this sample may be carry-over from other donors' samples. Both conserved end residues are trimmed from each CDR3.

V	J	CDR3
TRBV12-3/TRBV12-4	TRBJ1-6	ASSSAMGRLAYNSPLH
TRBV19	TRBJ2-7	ASSNGQGYEQY
TRBV12-3/TRBV12-4	TRBJ1-1	ASSDDLNTEAF
TRBV12-3/TRBV12-4	TRBJ2-2	ASSLRTFNTGELF
TRBV6-5	TRBJ2-5	ASSYSRGRNPYQETQY
TRBV7-8	TRBJ2-3	ASSIDPQGSTDTQY
TRBV7-8	TRBJ1-2	ASSSLRGFDYGYT
TRBV6-1	TRBJ2-2	ASSEGIAGPNTGELF
TRBV19	TRBJ1-1	ASSMRDNPNTEAF
TRBV27	TRBJ1-2	ASSPQGGVNGYT
TRBV10-3	TRBJ2-3	AIGQDSKSTDTQY
TRBV7-2	TRBJ1-2	ASSLPRRDNLNYGYT
TRBV9	TRBJ2-7	ASSPLVGGYEQY
TRBV7-2	TRBJ2-1	ASSLVALSSYNEQF
TRBV4-1	TRBJ2-1	ASGDPQTWLF
TRBV11-2	TRBJ1-1	ASSWGKGTGNTEAF
TRBV4-1	TRBJ2-7	ASSQETPNYEQY
TRBV7-6	TRBJ1-6	ASSPTGYGGLSSYNSPLH
TRBV12-3/TRBV12-4	TRBJ2-2	ASTWTGGTGELF
TRBV7-6	TRBJ2-1	ASSRVAGGLLNEQF
TRBV12-3/TRBV12-4	TRBJ2-3	ASREGGDTQY
TRBV14	TRBJ2-1	ASSQVGTSLYNEQF
TRBV4-1	TRBJ2-3	ASSHPTSGGAGDTQY
TRBV6-1	TRBJ2-1	ASSEKFRGGGNEQF
TRBV7-9	TRBJ2-5	ASSSFRDQETQY
TRBV7-6	TRBJ1-5	ASSLGGNRQPQH
TRBV6-1	TRBJ2-7	ASTPYAGTYEQY
TRBV6-1	TRBJ2-7	ASSEVAPPKEQY
TRBV6-1	TRBJ2-3	ASSSAYTDTQY
TRBV7-8	TRBJ2-5	ASNLEGGPETQY
TRBV9	TRBJ2-1	ASSGMGSSYNEQF
TRBV13	TRBJ2-5	ASSLGDRALETQY
TRBV6-8	TRBJ1-1	ASSYEAGGAEAF
TRBV7-2	TRBJ2-1	ASSLAAQGSYNEQF
TRBV10-3	TRBJ2-3	AISYGPEGTDTQY
TRBV9	TRBJ2-1	ASSANLREAAYNEQF
TRBV6-1	TRBJ1-1	ASGESTGITNTEAF
TRBV29-1	TRBJ2-2	SVGAGRDTGELF
TRBV12-3/TRBV12-4	TRBJ2-3	ASSQAGAGDTQY
TRBV5-1	TRBJ2-1	ASSFRPGSSDEQF
TRBV12-3/TRBV12-4	TRBJ1-4	ASSPEGQGRTKLF
TRBV7-6	TRBJ1-1	ASSLLPVGQVNTEAF
TRBV7-2	TRBJ1-1	ASSTGQTYTEAF